This T cell receptor beta chain was recovered during a study of blood T cell repertoires in COVID-19. The CDR3 consists of 13 residues. The germline V gene encodes CDR1 SGHAT and CDR2 FQNNGV. The V and J ends lost 6 bases and 8 bases respectively, with 14 bases between them. Sequenced by immunoSEQ multiplex PCR; TCRdb stores in-frame clones only, minus some. The table records roughly 430,000 clones, roughly 84% of them present only once. Participants' own reports of clinical history determined their cohort assignment. The receptor was derived from a woman in her late teens or twenties who had been exposed to COVID-19. The gene calls are TRBV11-2 and TRBJ2-4; D not resolved. Source material: PBMCs or T cells enriched from blood (not recorded which). CDR3 region: CASSFAGSDIQYF. CDR3 DNA: TGTGCCAGCAGTTTTGCCGGGTCGGACATTCAGTACTTC. The complete variable domain, with remaining parts taken from reference TRBV11-2 and TRBJ2-4, reads EAGVAQSPRYKIIEKRQSVAFWCNPISGHATLYWYQQILGQGPKLLIQFQNNGVVDDSQLPKDRFSAERLKGVDSTLKIQPAKLEDSAVYLCASSFAGSDIQYFGAGTRLSVL.